The rows below give T cell receptor beta chains drawn from one sample of a study of CD8 T cells in ankylosing spondylitis. Via MiXCR, TCRdb re-called the 5' RACE reads, giving one row per CDR3 protein. The table lists about 42,000 distinct CDR3 sequences, about 4.2% of them singletons. Specimen: blood, either unsorted or a sorted T cell fraction (not recorded which). These receptors all stem from a female donor with ankylosing spondylitis or in good health (not recorded which). CDR3s include the opening cysteine and the closing phenylalanine or tryptophan.

TRBV9,CASSAPGTTEENTEAFF
TRBV9,CASSVDGGRGNTIYF
TRBV9,CASSVSAGHYEQYF
TRBV9,CASSVGAGASGLEEQFF
TRBV9,CASSVAGTRTDTQYF
TRBV9,CASSARTGENEKLFF
TRBV9,CASSVGDTDTQYF
TRBV9,CASSGSWPFGYTF
TRBV9,CASSPTPLRGAEQYF
TRBV9,CASSRGADNSPLHF
TRBV27,CASNRVTNTEAFF
TRBV9,CASSVGGQGARDEQFF
TRBV9,CASSSRMGAIPYGYTF